The rows below give T cell receptor beta chains drawn from one sample of a study of OX40 agonist ivuxolimab in advanced cancers. The assay was immunoSEQ multiplex PCR, and TCRdb's table has in-frame clones only and misses some. The sample lists 90,000 to 100,000 clones, about nine tenths occurring once. The starting material was CD4+ or CD8+ T cells sorted from blood, obtained in a trial of the OX40 agonist ivuxolimab. All receptors derive from an adult with an advanced solid tumor such as melanoma, head and neck, liver or kidney cancer. The CDR3 runs from the conserved cysteine through the conserved F or W. D genes are given only for firm matches. Only some rows state a clone size, as once, few, many or a class for expanded clones.

abundance: NA
d_gene: NA
j_gene: TRBJ1-1
v_gene: TRBV29-1
CDR3nt: TGCAGCGTTGAAGTTGGCCCAGACAAGCGGGTTTTCTTT
CDR3aa: CSVEVGPDKRVFF

abundance: NA
d_gene: TRBD2
j_gene: TRBJ2-3
v_gene: TRBV18
CDR3nt: TGTGCCAGCTCAAGGGCTAGCGGTCTCACAGATACGCAGTATTTT
CDR3aa: CASSRASGLTDTQYF

abundance: NA
d_gene: NA
j_gene: TRBJ2-5
v_gene: TRBV13
CDR3nt: TGTGCCAGCAGCTCCTTTTGGGCCCCGGGAGCGGATCTCCAAGAGACCCAGTACTTC
CDR3aa: CASSSFWAPGADLQETQYF

abundance: NA
d_gene: NA
j_gene: TRBJ1-1
v_gene: TRBV5-1
CDR3nt: TGCGCCAGCAGCTTGGCGGGAGTGATCGGTGAAGCTTTCTTT
CDR3aa: CASSLAGVIGEAFF

abundance: once
d_gene: TRBD2
j_gene: TRBJ2-1
v_gene: TRBV5-1
CDR3nt: TGCGCCAGCAGCCTCCCTAGCGGGGCCTACAATGAGCAGTTCTTC
CDR3aa: CASSLPSGAYNEQFF

abundance: NA
d_gene: NA
j_gene: TRBJ1-5
v_gene: TRBV2
CDR3nt: TGTGCCAGCAGTGACACCCTAACTCAGCCCCAGCATTTT
CDR3aa: CASSDTLTQPQHF

abundance: NA
d_gene: NA
j_gene: TRBJ2-2
v_gene: TRBV6-1
CDR3nt: TGTGCCAGCCGGGCAGAGAACACCGGGGAGCTGTTTTTT
CDR3aa: CASRAENTGELFF

abundance: NA
d_gene: NA
j_gene: TRBJ2-5
v_gene: TRBV7-3
CDR3nt: TGTGCCAGCAGCTTACAAGCGTCGGAGACCCAGTACTTC
CDR3aa: CASSLQASETQYF

abundance: NA
d_gene: NA
j_gene: TRBJ1-5
v_gene: TRBV7-2
CDR3nt: TGTGCCAGCAGCTTAACGGGCCAGCCCCAGCATTTT
CDR3aa: CASSLTGQPQHF

abundance: NA
d_gene: NA
j_gene: TRBJ2-5
v_gene: TRBV27
CDR3nt: TGTGCCAGCAGTTTAGCAGGGTTGCAAGAGACCCAGTACTTC
CDR3aa: CASSLAGLQETQYF

abundance: many
d_gene: NA
j_gene: TRBJ2-1
v_gene: TRBV5-1
CDR3nt: TGCGCCAGCAGCCCCTACTCCCGCCTGGGTTCTAATGAGCAGTTCTTC
CDR3aa: CASSPYSRLGSNEQFF

abundance: NA
d_gene: TRBD2
j_gene: TRBJ2-7
v_gene: TRBV6-5
CDR3nt: TGTGCCAGCAGTAGGGGACTAGCGGGAGCCTACGAGCAGTACTTC
CDR3aa: CASSRGLAGAYEQYF

abundance: once
d_gene: TRBD2
j_gene: TRBJ2-1
v_gene: TRBV6-1
CDR3nt: TGTGCCAGCTATTCAGCGGGAGTTAGGCATGAGCAGTTCTTC
CDR3aa: CASYSAGVRHEQFF

abundance: NA
d_gene: NA
j_gene: TRBJ1-2
v_gene: TRBV29-1
CDR3nt: TGCAGCGTTGGTAGGGGCACCGATTATGGCTACACCTTC
CDR3aa: CSVGRGTDYGYTF

abundance: NA
d_gene: TRBD2
j_gene: TRBJ2-3
v_gene: TRBV30
CDR3nt: TGTGCCCGGGACTACGCAGATACGCAGTATTTT
CDR3aa: CARDYADTQYF

abundance: NA
d_gene: NA
j_gene: TRBJ2-5
v_gene: TRBV7-2
CDR3nt: TGTGCCAGCAGCTTACGTCGCCGGGAGACCCAGTACTTC
CDR3aa: CASSLRRRETQYF

abundance: NA
d_gene: TRBD2
j_gene: TRBJ2-5
v_gene: TRBV29-1
CDR3nt: TGCAGCGTTGGAGGACTAGCGGGAGGTGGGGAGACCCAGTACTTC
CDR3aa: CSVGGLAGGGETQYF

abundance: NA
d_gene: NA
j_gene: TRBJ2-2
v_gene: TRBV6-5
CDR3nt: TGTGCCCACCGCCGGGACGCCACCGGGGAGCTGTTTTTT
CDR3aa: CAHRRDATGELFF

abundance: NA
d_gene: TRBD2
j_gene: TRBJ2-3
v_gene: TRBV7-2
CDR3nt: TGTGCCAGCAGCTTAAACGGGAGGGCTAGCGGGACAGATACGCAGTATTTT
CDR3aa: CASSLNGRASGTDTQYF

abundance: NA
d_gene: NA
j_gene: TRBJ2-1
v_gene: TRBV11-3
CDR3nt: TGTGCCAGCAGCCCCGCCAGTGCGGGATCGGGGAATGAGCAGTTCTTC
CDR3aa: CASSPASAGSGNEQFF

abundance: NA
d_gene: NA
j_gene: TRBJ2-2
v_gene: TRBV28
CDR3nt: TGTGCCAGCAGTTTCTCTAATAAGGTCGGGGAGCTGTTTTTT
CDR3aa: CASSFSNKVGELFF

abundance: NA
d_gene: NA
j_gene: TRBJ1-2
v_gene: TRBV6-5
CDR3nt: TGTGCCAGCAGTTATGTCACGTATGGCTACACCTTC
CDR3aa: CASSYVTYGYTF

abundance: NA
d_gene: TRBD1
j_gene: TRBJ1-4
v_gene: TRBV7-9
CDR3nt: TGTGCCAGCAGCCAGGACAGGGTTGAAAAACTGTTTTTT
CDR3aa: CASSQDRVEKLFF

abundance: NA
d_gene: NA
j_gene: TRBJ2-3
v_gene: TRBV2
CDR3nt: TGTGCCAGCACCTTGTCTGGATCGCCGGCAGATACGCAGTATTTT
CDR3aa: CASTLSGSPADTQYF

abundance: NA
d_gene: NA
j_gene: TRBJ2-1
v_gene: TRBV11-2
CDR3nt: TGTGCCAGCAGCTCAAGGGCCGGAGTTAATGAGCAGTTCTTC
CDR3aa: CASSSRAGVNEQFF

abundance: NA
d_gene: NA
j_gene: TRBJ2-1
v_gene: TRBV10-3
CDR3nt: TGTGCCATCAGTGTGATCTGGAGGGGATACAATGAGCAGTTCTTC
CDR3aa: CAISVIWRGYNEQFF

abundance: NA
d_gene: NA
j_gene: TRBJ2-3
v_gene: TRBV6-1
CDR3nt: TGTGCCAGCAGTGAAAGGGTCAGGCGAGGAAGCACAGATACGCAGTATTTT
CDR3aa: CASSERVRRGSTDTQYF

abundance: NA
d_gene: NA
j_gene: TRBJ2-2
v_gene: TRBV7-8
CDR3nt: TGTGCCAGCAGCTTCGGGGGAACCGGGGAGCTGTTTTTT
CDR3aa: CASSFGGTGELFF

abundance: few
d_gene: NA
j_gene: TRBJ2-2
v_gene: TRBV28
CDR3nt: TGTGCCAGCAGTTCCGAATGGGGTATCACACTGTTTTTT
CDR3aa: CASSSEWGITLFF

abundance: NA
d_gene: NA
j_gene: TRBJ2-5
v_gene: TRBV27
CDR3nt: TGTGCCAGCAGCCCTGGCTGGGTGCTACAAGAGACCCAGTACTTC
CDR3aa: CASSPGWVLQETQYF

abundance: NA
d_gene: TRBD1
j_gene: TRBJ1-5
v_gene: TRBV4-1
CDR3nt: TGCGCCAGCAGCCAAGAACCGTTTCGAGGGGGCCGGGGTCAGCCCCAGCATTTT
CDR3aa: CASSQEPFRGGRGQPQHF

abundance: NA
d_gene: NA
j_gene: TRBJ2-7
v_gene: TRBV6-6
CDR3nt: TGTGCCAGCAGCACCCCGGGCAGCCCCAACGAGCAGTACTTC
CDR3aa: CASSTPGSPNEQYF

abundance: once
d_gene: TRBD2
j_gene: TRBJ2-3
v_gene: TRBV27
CDR3nt: TGTGCCAGCGTTAGGACTAGCGGGAGGACCTCGGGAGATACGCAGTATTTT
CDR3aa: CASVRTSGRTSGDTQYF

abundance: once
d_gene: NA
j_gene: TRBJ2-5
v_gene: TRBV30
CDR3nt: TGTGCCTGGAGTCGAGAGACCCAGTACTTC
CDR3aa: CAWSRETQYF

abundance: NA
d_gene: TRBD2
j_gene: TRBJ2-2
v_gene: TRBV5-1
CDR3nt: TGCGCCAGCAGCTTGGGACTAGCGGGAGGCACCGGGGAGCTGTTTTTT
CDR3aa: CASSLGLAGGTGELFF

abundance: few
d_gene: NA
j_gene: TRBJ1-1
v_gene: TRBV30
CDR3nt: TGTGGAAGGGGGTCGAACACTGAAGCTTTCTTT
CDR3aa: CGRGSNTEAFF

abundance: NA
d_gene: NA
j_gene: TRBJ2-2
v_gene: TRBV9
CDR3nt: TGTGCCAGCAGCGTAGAGGGACCGGGGTGGTCCGGGGAGCTGTTTTTT
CDR3aa: CASSVEGPGWSGELFF

abundance: NA
d_gene: NA
j_gene: TRBJ2-3
v_gene: TRBV7-2
CDR3nt: TGTGCCAGCAGCCGGGCCATCAGCACAGATACGCAGTATTTT
CDR3aa: CASSRAISTDTQYF

abundance: NA
d_gene: NA
j_gene: TRBJ1-2
v_gene: TRBV27
CDR3nt: TGTGCCAGCAGTGCAGGGGTCGGCTACACCTTC
CDR3aa: CASSAGVGYTF

abundance: NA
d_gene: NA
j_gene: TRBJ2-1
v_gene: TRBV2
CDR3nt: TGTGCCAGCAGGAGGAGCTCCTACAATGAGCAGTTCTTC
CDR3aa: CASRRSSYNEQFF

abundance: NA
d_gene: NA
j_gene: TRBJ1-3
v_gene: TRBV7-2
CDR3nt: TGTGCCAGCAGCTTATGGAGCTCTGGAAACACCATATATTTT
CDR3aa: CASSLWSSGNTIYF

abundance: once
d_gene: TRBD2
j_gene: TRBJ2-3
v_gene: TRBV7-9
CDR3nt: TGTGCCAGCAGCTTCAGGGAGGGCGAAGATACGCAGTATTTT
CDR3aa: CASSFREGEDTQYF

abundance: NA
d_gene: TRBD1
j_gene: TRBJ1-1
v_gene: TRBV7-6
CDR3nt: TGTGCCAGCAGCTCTTTACAGGGGAAGAACACTGAAGCTTTCTTT
CDR3aa: CASSSLQGKNTEAFF

abundance: NA
d_gene: NA
j_gene: TRBJ1-5
v_gene: TRBV5-8
CDR3nt: TGTGCCAGCAGCTTGGCCAGGGGCAGCAATCAGCCCCAGCATTTT
CDR3aa: CASSLARGSNQPQHF

abundance: NA
d_gene: TRBD1
j_gene: TRBJ1-1
v_gene: TRBV6-6
CDR3nt: TGTGCCAGCAGAAATGGACAGGGTCGCACTGAAGCTTTCTTT
CDR3aa: CASRNGQGRTEAFF

abundance: NA
d_gene: NA
j_gene: TRBJ1-3
v_gene: TRBV6-5
CDR3nt: TGTGCCAGCAGTTACTCCGCGGACAGCTCTGGAAACACCATATATTTT
CDR3aa: CASSYSADSSGNTIYF

abundance: NA
d_gene: NA
j_gene: TRBJ1-2
v_gene: TRBV27
CDR3nt: TGTGCCAGCAGTCACAACGACCGGGGTCTTGGTGGCTACACCTTC
CDR3aa: CASSHNDRGLGGYTF

abundance: NA
d_gene: NA
j_gene: TRBJ2-3
v_gene: TRBV18
CDR3nt: TGTGCCAGCTCACCAGCGGCTAGCGGCACAGATACGCAGTATTTT
CDR3aa: CASSPAASGTDTQYF

abundance: NA
d_gene: TRBD2
j_gene: TRBJ2-2
v_gene: TRBV19
CDR3nt: TGTGCCAGTAGTCGGTGGACTAGCGGTCCGGGCACCGGGGAGCTGTTTTTT
CDR3aa: CASSRWTSGPGTGELFF

abundance: NA
d_gene: NA
j_gene: TRBJ2-5
v_gene: TRBV19
CDR3nt: TGTGCCAGCAGTATAGGAGCGTACCAAGAGACCCAGTACTTC
CDR3aa: CASSIGAYQETQYF

abundance: NA
d_gene: TRBD1
j_gene: TRBJ2-7
v_gene: TRBV28
CDR3nt: TGTGCCAGCAGTTCCGGCTGGGACAGCGTCATCGAGCAGTACTTC
CDR3aa: CASSSGWDSVIEQYF

abundance: NA
d_gene: NA
j_gene: TRBJ1-6
v_gene: TRBV7-8
CDR3nt: TGTGCCAGCAGCCCCCGGTCGGGGTTAGAGAGCTCCTATAATTCACCCCTCCACTTT
CDR3aa: CASSPRSGLESSYNSPLHF

abundance: NA
d_gene: NA
j_gene: TRBJ2-5
v_gene: TRBV5-1
CDR3nt: TGCGCCAGCAGCTTGGCCGGTCAGGGATTGCAGACCCAGTACTTC
CDR3aa: CASSLAGQGLQTQYF

abundance: NA
d_gene: NA
j_gene: TRBJ1-3
v_gene: TRBV18
CDR3nt: TGTGCCAGCTCACGTGAGGACACGAGAAACACCATATATTTT
CDR3aa: CASSREDTRNTIYF

abundance: once
d_gene: NA
j_gene: TRBJ1-1
v_gene: TRBV9
CDR3nt: TGTGCCAGCAGCGACCGCTGGGGCACTGAAGCTTTCTTT
CDR3aa: CASSDRWGTEAFF

abundance: NA
d_gene: NA
j_gene: TRBJ1-4
v_gene: TRBV18
CDR3nt: TGTGCCAGCTCCGGAGCAACTAATGAAAAACTGTTTTTT
CDR3aa: CASSGATNEKLFF

abundance: once
d_gene: NA
j_gene: TRBJ2-3
v_gene: TRBV7-9
CDR3nt: TGTGCCAGCCGGCGGTCCACAGATACGCAGTATTTT
CDR3aa: CASRRSTDTQYF